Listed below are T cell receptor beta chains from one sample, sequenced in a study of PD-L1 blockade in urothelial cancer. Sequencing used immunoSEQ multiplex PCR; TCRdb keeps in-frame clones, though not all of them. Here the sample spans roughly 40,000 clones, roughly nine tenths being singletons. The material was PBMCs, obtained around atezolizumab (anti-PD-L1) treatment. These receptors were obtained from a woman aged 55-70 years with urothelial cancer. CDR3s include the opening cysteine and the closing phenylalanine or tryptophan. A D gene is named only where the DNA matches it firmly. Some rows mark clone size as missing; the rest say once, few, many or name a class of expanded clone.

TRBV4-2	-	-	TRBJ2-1	TGTGCCAGCAGCCAAAGATCTGGCGGGGCTATACTCTCCTACAATGAGCAGTTCTTC	CASSQRSGGAILSYNEQFF
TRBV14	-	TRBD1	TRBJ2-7	TGTGCCAGCAGCCACCCCGGGACAGGGGGGTACGAGCAGTACTTC	CASSHPGTGGYEQYF
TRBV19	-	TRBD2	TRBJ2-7	TGTGCCAGTAGTACCCTGGCGGGAGTTGGGGAGCAGTACTTC	CASSTLAGVGEQYF
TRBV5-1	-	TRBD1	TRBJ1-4	TGCGCCAGCAGGCACAGGGGGCAAGATGAAAAACTGTTTTTT	CASRHRGQDEKLFF
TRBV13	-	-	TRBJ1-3	TGTGCCAGCAGCCAACTTATACAGGGTTTATCTGGAAACACCATATATTTT	CASSQLIQGLSGNTIYF
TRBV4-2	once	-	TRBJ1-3	TGTGCCAGCAGCCAATCTGGGGGCGCGGGAAACACCATATATTTT	CASSQSGGAGNTIYF
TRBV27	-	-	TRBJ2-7	TGTGCCAGCAGTTTTACAAGGGGGTCCTACGAGCAGTACTTC	CASSFTRGSYEQYF
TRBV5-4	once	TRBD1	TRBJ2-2	TGTGCCAGCGGAACAGGGGGGAGTAGCACCGGGGAGCTGTTTTTT	CASGTGGSSTGELFF
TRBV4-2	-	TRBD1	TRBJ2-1	TGTGCCAGCAGCCGACAGGGACAGGGTGTATTGGGTCGGTCCTACAATGAGCAGTTCTTC	CASSRQGQGVLGRSYNEQFF
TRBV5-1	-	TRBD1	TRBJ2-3	TGCGCCAGCAGCTTGGCCGGGACAGGGGGAACAGATACGCAGTATTTT	CASSLAGTGGTDTQYF
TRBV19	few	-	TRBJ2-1	TGTGCCAGTAGTATTGGCGGGCCCTACAATGAGCAGTTCTTC	CASSIGGPYNEQFF
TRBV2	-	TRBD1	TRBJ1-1	TGTGCCAGCAGGGGGACGAGGACAGGGATAACTGAAGCTTTCTTT	CASRGTRTGITEAFF
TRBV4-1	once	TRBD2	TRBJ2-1	TGCGCCAGCAGCCAATTGGGACTAGCGGTAAGGAATGAGCAGTTCTTC	CASSQLGLAVRNEQFF
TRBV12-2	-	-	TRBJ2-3	TGTGCAAGTCGCTTAGGGTACGGCCCAGCGGGAGGATCCCCAGATACGCAGTATTTT	CASRLGYGPAGGSPDTQYF
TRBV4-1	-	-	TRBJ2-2	TGCGCCAGCAGCCGGGACTCGACTGCAAACACCGGGGAGCTGTTTTTT	CASSRDSTANTGELFF
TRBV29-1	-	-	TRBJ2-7	TGCAGCGCCGAGGCCGGGACACCCTACGAGCAGTACTTC	CSAEAGTPYEQYF
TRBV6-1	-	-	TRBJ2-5	TGTGCCAGCAGTTCCACAGGTATCCAAGAGACCCAGTACTTC	CASSSTGIQETQYF
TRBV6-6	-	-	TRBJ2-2	TGTGCCAGCAGAGTACAGGGAGCCGGGGAGCTGTTTTTT	CASRVQGAGELFF
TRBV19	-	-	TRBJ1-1	TGTGCCAGTTCCAGGCAGGCGAACACTGAAGCTTTCTTT	CASSRQANTEAFF
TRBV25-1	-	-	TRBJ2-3	TGTGCCAGCAGTAAGCGGCTGGGCACAGATACGCAGTATTTT	CASSKRLGTDTQYF
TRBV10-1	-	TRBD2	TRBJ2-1	TGCGCCAGCAGTCCTTCCCCGGGAGGGTTCGGAAATGAGCAGTTCTTC	CASSPSPGGFGNEQFF
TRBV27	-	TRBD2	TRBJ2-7	TGTGCCAGCAGTTTAACTGGGACTAGCGGCTACGAGCAGTACTTC	CASSLTGTSGYEQYF
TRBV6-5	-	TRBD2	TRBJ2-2	TGTGCCAGCAGTTATGGCGGGAGCTACACCGGGGAGCTGTTTTTT	CASSYGGSYTGELFF
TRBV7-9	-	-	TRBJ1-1	TGTGCCAGCAGCCCAGGTGGGACTGAGGGTACTGAAGCTTTCTTT	CASSPGGTEGTEAFF
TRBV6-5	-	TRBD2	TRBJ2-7	TGTGCCAGCAGCTCGGGCCTAGCGGAGTACTACGAGCAGTACTTC	CASSSGLAEYYEQYF
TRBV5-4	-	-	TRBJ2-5	TGTGCCAGCACCCTGGAAGCAGGACAAGAGACCCAGTACTTC	CASTLEAGQETQYF
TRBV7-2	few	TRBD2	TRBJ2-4	TGTGCCAGCAGCTCTCGGGACTATTTACAAAACATTCAGTACTTC	CASSSRDYLQNIQYF
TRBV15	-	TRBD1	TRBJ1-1	TGTGCCACCAGCAGAGCTAGGGACAGGGGTCGCAATAAGAACACTGAAGCTTTCTTT	CATSRARDRGRNKNTEAFF
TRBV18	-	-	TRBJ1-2	TGTGCCAGCTCACCGGACAGTAACCATGGCTACACCTTC	CASSPDSNHGYTF